Below are 18 T cell receptor beta chains sequenced from a single sample in a study of Tregs in tolerant kidney transplant recipients. TCRdb's table, derived via immunoSEQ multiplex PCR, lists solely in-frame clones and lacks some. The sample consists of 50,000 or so clones, roughly nine tenths of them appearing once. Material: Tregs from blood. These receptors all come from a human donor in good health.

V usage is TRBV5-8 and J usage is TRBJ1-1; TRBD1 is a possible D gene (6 bases). Germline V gene data show CDR1 as SGHTS and CDR2 as YDEGEE. The CDR3 has 16 residues. Trimming shortened V by 0 bases and J by 3 bases, and 15 bases separated the two germline ends. The chain's CDR3 is CASSLEFLQGYTEAFF. The CDR3 DNA sequence: TGTGCCAGCAGCTTGGAGTTTCTTCAGGGGTACACTGAAGCTTTCTTT.

The chain couples TRBV6-6 to TRBJ1-2, with 8 bases matching TRBD1. Losses at the gene ends were 6 bases for V and 2 bases for J; bases not matched to a gene: 5. Germline CDR1 MNHNY, CDR2 SVGAGI (reference sequence). This CDR3 has 14 residues. The CDR3 DNA reads TGTGCCAGCAGCCGAGGACAGGGCAACTATGGCTACACCTTC. Encoded protein: CASSRGQGNYGYTF.

The chain recombines TRBV7-3 with TRBJ2-4; possible D gene TRBD1, 6 bases. Germline CDR1 reads SGHTA; CDR2 reads FQGTGA. V shed 5 bases and J shed 5 bases, with 13 bases lying between them. The CDR3 consists of 14 residues. The CDR3 DNA reads as TGTGCCAGCAGCCCACACCGGACAGAAAACATTCAGTACTTC. It encodes CASSPHRTENIQYF.

J is TRBJ2-1 and V is TRBV18; 10 bases align to TRBD2. Unmatched junction bases numbered 7, after V lost 3 bases and J lost 8 bases. The germline V gene has CDR1 KGHSH and CDR2 LQKENI. This CDR3 has 15 residues. CDR3 region: CASSPRLAGAHEQFF. In DNA, the CDR3 is TGTGCCAGCTCACCTCGTCTAGCGGGAGCCCATGAGCAGTTCTTC.

This clone was detected only a few times. The chain combines TRBV4-1 with TRBJ2-1; D possibly uses TRBD1 or TRBD2 (5 bases each). V dropped 0 bases and J dropped 5 bases, with 23 bases sitting between them. Germline V gene lookup returns CDR1 MGHRA and CDR2 YSYEKL. This CDR3 region has 19 residues. CDR3 loop: CASSQEWAPGTSGDNEQFF. Here the CDR3 DNA reads TGCGCCAGCAGCCAAGAATGGGCCCCCGGGACCTCGGGCGACAATGAGCAGTTCTTC.

The chain's CDR3 is CASSLNLGQGLTEAFF. CDR3 in DNA: TGCGCCAGCAGCTTGAACCTGGGACAGGGACTCACTGAAGCTTTCTTT. This rearrangement joins TRBV5-1 to TRBJ1-1, with 9 bases identical to TRBD1. Trimming cost V 1 base and J 4 bases; bases outside gene matches: 8. The CDR3 is 16 amino acids. Germline lookup yields CDR1 SGHRS and CDR2 YFSETQ.

The rearrangement links TRBV7-3 to TRBJ2-5; 8 bases are a match to TRBD1. The end of the DNA fits TRBJ2-7 better, so the J call may be wrong. The germline gives CDR1 SGHTA, CDR2 FQGTGA. The CDR3 runs to 14 residues. CDR3 nucleotide sequence: TGTGCCAGCAGCTTAACGCCTGGACAGGGCGAGCAGTACTTC. Translated, it gives CASSLTPGQGEQYF.

The J gene is TRBJ2-5, the V gene TRBV5-4; weak D call: TRBD2 (6 bases). Germline CDR1 is SGHNT and CDR2 is YYREEE (reference sequence). The ends were cut back, 1 base at V and 5 bases at J, with 12 bases in the middle. This CDR3 is 14 amino acids long. CDR3 nucleotides: TGTGCCAGCAGCTTGCGCGGGGCGTCGGAGACCCAGTACTTC. The encoded protein is CASSLRGASETQYF.

The chain employs TRBV6-5 and TRBJ1-1; D is perhaps TRBD1 (6 bases). Germline values: CDR1 MNHEY, CDR2 SVGAGI. Trimming stripped 0 bases from V and 4 bases from J, with 12 bases between. The CDR3 consists of 15 residues. CDR3 coding DNA: TGTGCCAGCAGTTACTCGCAGGGGAGAGCCACTGAAGCTTTCTTT. It encodes CASSYSQGRATEAFF.

The chain joins TRBV5-6 to TRBJ1-3; a possible D gene is TRBD1 (5 bases). Germline V CDR1 and CDR2: SGHDT, YYEEEE. This CDR3 contains 16 residues. V lost 4 bases and J 3 bases, leaving 17 bases between the germline ends. The CDR3 DNA follows: TGTGCCAGCAGCAAGACAGTCCTAGTGGGTGGAAACACCATATATTTT. Its translation is CASSKTVLVGGNTIYF.

V gene TRBV5-1 combines with J gene TRBJ1-2; weak D call: TRBD1 (5 bases). CDR1 is SGHRS, CDR2 YFSETQ, per germline. The CDR3 runs 12 residues. Trimming shortened V by 5 bases and J by 8 bases, and 13 bases separated the two germline ends. The CDR3 is CASRRGPLGYTF. The CDR3 DNA reads as TGCGCCAGCAGGAGGGGTCCCTTGGGCTACACCTTC.

The chain joins TRBV5-1 to TRBJ1-3, with a possible D match to TRBD1 (5 bases). Between the trimmed V and J ends, which lost 9 bases and 4 bases, there was a span of 14 bases. Germline V gene sequence: CDR1 SGHRS, CDR2 YFSETQ. The length of the CDR3 is 13 residues. CDR3 sequence (DNA): TGCGCCATCCCGACAGAGAAAGGAAACACCATATATTTT. Translation gives CAIPTEKGNTIYF.

This clone was recorded once. The chain recombines TRBV18 with TRBJ2-2; 8 bases are shared with TRBD1. Germline V gives CDR1 KGHSH, CDR2 LQKENI. This CDR3 has 14 residues. V lost 4 bases to trimming and J lost 6 bases; unmatched junction nucleotides: 4. The CDR3 coding sequence is TGTGCCAGCTCACTGGGACAGGCGGCCGGGGAGCTGTTTTTT. Protein product: CASSLGQAAGELFF. The full variable domain, in which reference TRBV18 and TRBJ2-2 provide the parts outside the CDR3, is NAGVMQNPRHLVRRRGQEARLRCSPMKGHSHVYWYRQLPEEGLKFMVYLQKENIIDESGMPKERFSAEFPKEGPSILRIQQVVRGDSAAYFCASSLGQAAGELFFGEGSRLTVL.

This chain uses TRBV2 with TRBJ2-1, with a tentative D call TRBD2 (6 bases). The V end was cut by 7 bases, the J end by 1 base, with 17 bases between. The CDR3 is 16 amino acids. Germline V gene sequence: CDR1 SNHLY, CDR2 FYNNEI. CDR3 amino acids: CASTVGIADSYNEQFF. The CDR3 DNA is TGTGCCAGCACAGTGGGAATAGCGGATTCCTACAATGAGCAGTTCTTC.

The chain recombines TRBV7-8 with TRBJ2-7, with D uncertain. Looked up from germline, CDR1 is SGHVS and CDR2 is FQNEAQ. Trimming cost V 3 bases and J 7 bases, with 16 bases left between them. This CDR3 is 14 amino acids long. The chain's CDR3 is CASSFRTAVREQYF. CDR3 DNA: TGTGCCAGCAGCTTTAGGACGGCCGTAAGGGAGCAGTACTTC.

The chain combines TRBV21-1 with TRBJ1-2; TRBD1, the table's D call, lacks a check against the DNA. TRBV21-1 represents a pseudogene. The CDR3 is 17 residues long. This CDR3 reads CASSKEGRDREHYGYTF. CDR3 DNA sequence: TGTGCCAGCAGCAAAGAAGGTCGGGACAGGGAGCACTATGGCTACACCTTC.

The CDR3 region is CASSQAGTSGRSFGYEQYF. The CDR3 coding sequence is TGTGCCAGCAGCCAAGCCGGGACTAGCGGGAGAAGTTTCGGTTACGAGCAGTACTTC. This sequence joins TRBV4-2 and TRBJ2-7; TRBD2 matches 14 bases. CDR1 is LGHNA and CDR2 is YNFKEQ in the germline V gene. This CDR3 is built from 19 residues. J was trimmed by 4 bases and V by 1 base; bases with no gene match: 12.

This chain joins TRBV7-8 and TRBJ1-5; no definite D call. With 1 base removed from V and 6 bases from J, the gap between germline ends came to 7 bases. This CDR3 contains 13 residues. Germline V lookup: CDR1 SGHVS, CDR2 FQNEAQ. Written as DNA, the CDR3 is TGTGCCAGCAGCTTAGATTGGGGTCAGCCCCAGCATTTT. As protein: CASSLDWGQPQHF. The whole variable domain, filled in from reference TRBV7-8 and TRBJ1-5, reads GAGVSQSPRYKVAKRGQDVALRCDPISGHVSLFWYQQALGQGPEFLTYFQNEAQLDKSGLPSDRFFAERPEGSVSTLKIQRTQQEDSAVYLCASSLDWGQPQHFGDGTRLSIL.